A single T cell receptor beta chain is shown here with its context. Its cognate antigen has yet to be identified. These data come from a study of T cells expressing NK-cell markers (dated by TCRdb to 2018 to 2021). Regarding the study in general: In sorted CD3+CD56+NKG2C+, CD3+CD56+NKG2C- and CD3+CD56-NKG2C+ T-cell subsets from several donors, TCR beta-chain repertoires were profiled. Among the eight sequenced donors, only one was HCMV-seronegative, while the other seven were HCMV-seropositive. The study sequenced eight donors, all healthy volunteers chosen at random: three men and five women. Sequencing of the libraries produced 2 x 150 bp reads on Illumina HiSeq 2000/2500, MiSeq or NextSeq. What the study reported, not specific to this receptor: It remained unclear whether the expanded NKG2C-expressing T cell clones were specific for HCMV antigens. Those dominant clonotypes were again the most abundant among CD3+CD56-NKG2C+ cells in a handful of donors, at roughly 25-65%. In more than five donors, the dominant CD3+CD56+NKG2C+ clonotypes were found to rank among the top 10 CD8+ clonotypes and to make up about 1.0-7.0% of CD8+ T cells.

The data were produced on an Illumina HiSeq 2000. TCR beta cDNA libraries were prepared using 5'RACE template switching, which introduced a universal primer site and unique molecular identifiers. Synthesis of cDNA was primed from the TCR beta constant segment and was followed by two consecutive PCR amplification steps. From the authors' description of their analysis: MIGEC was used to demultiplex reads and group reads by UMI, and MiTCR was used to assemble and quantify clonotypes. Only TCR cDNA sequences supported by at least two reads were kept to exclude erroneous sequences. The tcR package was used for downstream repertoire analysis, with clonotypes matched between fractions based on CDR3 nucleotide sequence plus V segment. Antigen specificity was annotated against VDJdb with VDJmatch, allowing one amino acid substitution in CDR3. TCRdb reprocessed the reads; each CDR3 protein sequence makes one entry, and DNA is unavailable. None of the V and J calls come from the authors' own analysis; TCRdb made them. This sample's clone table shows about 150,000 distinct CDR3 sequences. Clones ranked in the top ten supply around 37% of the sample.

The CDR3 starts with the cysteine, ends with the phenylalanine, and has 14 residues. No DNA was logged. Taken from the germline V gene (reference sequence), the CDR1 and CDR2 loops are MNHEY and SMNVEV. To determine HCMV serostatus, a commercial ELISA kit was used to detect HCMV-specific IgG in serum. Peripheral blood mononuclear cells were isolated from blood by Ficoll density gradient centrifugation. The chain uses TRBV27 and TRBJ2-7; TCRdb calls TRBD1, which cannot be checked without DNA. This TCR came from a woman between 50 and 59 years old in good health. Donor details come from another sample of the same person, matched by shared clones. Input material: blood T cells: a sorted CD56 or NKG2C T cell subset, CD4+ or CD8+ T cells, or bulk PBMC T cells (not recorded which). This receptor carries the CDR3 CASSLRGISYEQYF.